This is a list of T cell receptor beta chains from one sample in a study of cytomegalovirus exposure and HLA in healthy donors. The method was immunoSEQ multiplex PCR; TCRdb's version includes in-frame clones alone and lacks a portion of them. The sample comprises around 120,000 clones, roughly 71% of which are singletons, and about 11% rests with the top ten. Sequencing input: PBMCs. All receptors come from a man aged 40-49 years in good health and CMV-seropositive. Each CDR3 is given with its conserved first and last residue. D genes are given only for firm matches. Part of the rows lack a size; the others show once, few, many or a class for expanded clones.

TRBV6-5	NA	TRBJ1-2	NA	TGTGCCAGCAGTACCGGACAGTTTTATGGCTACACCTTC	CASSTGQFYGYTF
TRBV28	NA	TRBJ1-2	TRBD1	TGTGCCAGCAGTTCGGGACAGGGCGATGGCTACACCTTC	CASSSGQGDGYTF
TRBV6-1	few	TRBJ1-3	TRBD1	TGTGCCAGCAAAGGAGGGGGCACTGGAAACACCATATATTTT	CASKGGGTGNTIYF
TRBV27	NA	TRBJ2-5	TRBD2	TGTGCCAGCAGTTTATCTTCCGGGACTAAAGAGACCCAGTACTTC	CASSLSSGTKETQYF
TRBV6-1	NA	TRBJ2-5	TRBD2	TGTGCCAGCAGTGAAGGGACTAGCGGGACTCAAGAGACCCAGTACTTC	CASSEGTSGTQETQYF
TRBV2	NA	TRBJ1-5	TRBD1	TGTGCCAGCAGTGACCCCACAGGGGTTAGCAATCAGCCCCAGCATTTT	CASSDPTGVSNQPQHF
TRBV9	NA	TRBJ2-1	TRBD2	TGTGCCAGCAGCGTAGAAGTAGGGTCCGGGACTAGCAATGAGCAGTTCTTC	CASSVEVGSGTSNEQFF
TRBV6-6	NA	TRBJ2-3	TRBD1	TGTGCCAGCAGTTACCGGCAGGGGGTAGATACGCAGTATTTT	CASSYRQGVDTQYF
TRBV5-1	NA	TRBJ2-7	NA	TGCGCCAGCAGCACCGAGGGTACCGAGCAGTACTTC	CASSTEGTEQYF
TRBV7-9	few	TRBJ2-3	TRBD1	TGTGCCAGCAGCTTCCAAACAGGGGGCACAGATACGCAGTATTTT	CASSFQTGGTDTQYF
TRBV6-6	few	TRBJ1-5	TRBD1	TGTGCCAGCAGCCCTGGACAGGCCATTAGCAATCAGCCCCAGCATTTT	CASSPGQAISNQPQHF
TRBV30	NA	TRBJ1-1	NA	TGTGCCTGGAGTGTGCGCGGGACTGAAGCTTTCTTT	CAWSVRGTEAFF
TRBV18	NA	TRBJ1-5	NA	TGTGCCAGCTCACTTATGGAGGATCAGCCCCAGCATTTT	CASSLMEDQPQHF
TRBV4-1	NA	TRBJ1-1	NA	TGCGCCAGCAGCCAAGTTGATTTAATAGTCTACACTGAAGCTTTCTTT	CASSQVDLIVYTEAFF
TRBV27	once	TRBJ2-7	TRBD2	TGTGCCAGCACCGCACTAGCGGGAGGGCCGGGGGAGCAGTACTTC	CASTALAGGPGEQYF
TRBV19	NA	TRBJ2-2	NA	TGTGCCAGTAGTCCTCCCGGGGAGCTGTTTTTT	CASSPPGELFF
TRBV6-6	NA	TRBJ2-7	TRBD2	TGTGCCAGCTACCTAGCGGGGGGCGAGGACGAGCAGTACTTC	CASYLAGGEDEQYF
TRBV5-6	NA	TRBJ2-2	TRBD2	TGTGCCAGCAGCTACCGACTAGCGGGAGGCACCGGGGAGCTGTTTTTT	CASSYRLAGGTGELFF
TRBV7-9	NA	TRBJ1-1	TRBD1	TGTGCCAGCAGCTTAGCTGATTACCGGGACAGGGGGCTCCGACCTGAAGCTTTCTTT	CASSLADYRDRGLRPEAFF
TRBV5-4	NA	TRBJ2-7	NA	TGTGCCAGCAGCCTTGGGAGCCCGTGGGACGAGCAGTACTTC	CASSLGSPWDEQYF
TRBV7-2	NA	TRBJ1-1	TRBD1	TGTGCCAGCAGCTTAACAGGGGCCACTGAAGCTTTCTTT	CASSLTGATEAFF
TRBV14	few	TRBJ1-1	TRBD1	TGTGCCAGCAGTGGCCGGGACAGGGATTTGATGAACACTGAAGCTTTCTTT	CASSGRDRDLMNTEAFF
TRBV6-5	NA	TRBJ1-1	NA	TGTGCCAGCTATCTAGGGAGGGAGAACACTGAAGCTTTCTTT	CASYLGRENTEAFF
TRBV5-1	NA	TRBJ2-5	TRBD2	TGCGCCAGCAGCTTGGCGGTAGCGGGAGGGCCAGAGACCCAGTACTTC	CASSLAVAGGPETQYF
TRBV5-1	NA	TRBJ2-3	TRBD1	TGCGCCAGCAGCGTTGGACAGGGCAGAGATACGCAGTATTTT	CASSVGQGRDTQYF
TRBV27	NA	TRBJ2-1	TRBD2	TGTGCCAGCAGTTTGTCACTAGCGGGAGGGGGCTCCTACAATGAGCAGTTCTTC	CASSLSLAGGGSYNEQFF
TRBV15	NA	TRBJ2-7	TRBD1	TGTGCCACTTTAAGAGGGGGACAGTGGATCTACGAGCAGTACTTC	CATLRGGQWIYEQYF
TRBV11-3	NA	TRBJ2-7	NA	TGTGCCAGCAGCGCTTTCTATGAGGCCGAGCAGTACTTC	CASSAFYEAEQYF
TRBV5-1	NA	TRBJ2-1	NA	TGCGCCAGCAGCTTGGGACAGTACAATGAGCAGTTCTTC	CASSLGQYNEQFF
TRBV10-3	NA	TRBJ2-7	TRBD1	TGTGCCATCAGTGAGCTCGGGACAGGGACTCTTGAGCAGTACTTC	CAISELGTGTLEQYF
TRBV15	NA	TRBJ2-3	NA	TGTGCCACCAGCAGAGATTCAGGGGCGGCAGATACGCAGTATTTT	CATSRDSGAADTQYF
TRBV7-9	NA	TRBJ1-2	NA	TGTGCCAGCAGCTTGACGGGGAGCGGCTATGGCTACACCTTC	CASSLTGSGYGYTF
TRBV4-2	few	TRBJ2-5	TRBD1	TGTGCCAGCACCAAGACAGGGGGTGGGGAGACCCAGTACTTC	CASTKTGGGETQYF
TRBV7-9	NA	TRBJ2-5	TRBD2	TGTGCCAGCAGCTTAGGACTAGCGGGAGGGTTGGAGACCCAGTACTTC	CASSLGLAGGLETQYF
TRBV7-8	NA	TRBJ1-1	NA	TGTGCCAGCAGCTTAGCCGGGAACACTGAAGCTTTCTTT	CASSLAGNTEAFF
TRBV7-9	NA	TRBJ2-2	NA	TGTGCCAGCAGCCCAGTGGGGACTTACGGAGGCGGGGAGCTGTTTTTT	CASSPVGTYGGGELFF
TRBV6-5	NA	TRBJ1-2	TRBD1	TGTGCCAGCAGTTACGATGGAGGGGGCGGGTATGGCTACACCTTC	CASSYDGGGGYGYTF
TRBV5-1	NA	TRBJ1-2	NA	TGCGCCAGCAGCTTGGACAGGGAGGGCGGCTACACCTTC	CASSLDREGGYTF
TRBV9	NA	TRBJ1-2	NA	TGTGCCAGCAGCGCTCAGACAGGCGTCGTCTATGGCTACACCTTC	CASSAQTGVVYGYTF
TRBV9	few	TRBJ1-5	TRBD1	TGTGCCAGCAGCGCGGGGCAGGGGGTTGGCAATCAGCCCCAGCATTTT	CASSAGQGVGNQPQHF